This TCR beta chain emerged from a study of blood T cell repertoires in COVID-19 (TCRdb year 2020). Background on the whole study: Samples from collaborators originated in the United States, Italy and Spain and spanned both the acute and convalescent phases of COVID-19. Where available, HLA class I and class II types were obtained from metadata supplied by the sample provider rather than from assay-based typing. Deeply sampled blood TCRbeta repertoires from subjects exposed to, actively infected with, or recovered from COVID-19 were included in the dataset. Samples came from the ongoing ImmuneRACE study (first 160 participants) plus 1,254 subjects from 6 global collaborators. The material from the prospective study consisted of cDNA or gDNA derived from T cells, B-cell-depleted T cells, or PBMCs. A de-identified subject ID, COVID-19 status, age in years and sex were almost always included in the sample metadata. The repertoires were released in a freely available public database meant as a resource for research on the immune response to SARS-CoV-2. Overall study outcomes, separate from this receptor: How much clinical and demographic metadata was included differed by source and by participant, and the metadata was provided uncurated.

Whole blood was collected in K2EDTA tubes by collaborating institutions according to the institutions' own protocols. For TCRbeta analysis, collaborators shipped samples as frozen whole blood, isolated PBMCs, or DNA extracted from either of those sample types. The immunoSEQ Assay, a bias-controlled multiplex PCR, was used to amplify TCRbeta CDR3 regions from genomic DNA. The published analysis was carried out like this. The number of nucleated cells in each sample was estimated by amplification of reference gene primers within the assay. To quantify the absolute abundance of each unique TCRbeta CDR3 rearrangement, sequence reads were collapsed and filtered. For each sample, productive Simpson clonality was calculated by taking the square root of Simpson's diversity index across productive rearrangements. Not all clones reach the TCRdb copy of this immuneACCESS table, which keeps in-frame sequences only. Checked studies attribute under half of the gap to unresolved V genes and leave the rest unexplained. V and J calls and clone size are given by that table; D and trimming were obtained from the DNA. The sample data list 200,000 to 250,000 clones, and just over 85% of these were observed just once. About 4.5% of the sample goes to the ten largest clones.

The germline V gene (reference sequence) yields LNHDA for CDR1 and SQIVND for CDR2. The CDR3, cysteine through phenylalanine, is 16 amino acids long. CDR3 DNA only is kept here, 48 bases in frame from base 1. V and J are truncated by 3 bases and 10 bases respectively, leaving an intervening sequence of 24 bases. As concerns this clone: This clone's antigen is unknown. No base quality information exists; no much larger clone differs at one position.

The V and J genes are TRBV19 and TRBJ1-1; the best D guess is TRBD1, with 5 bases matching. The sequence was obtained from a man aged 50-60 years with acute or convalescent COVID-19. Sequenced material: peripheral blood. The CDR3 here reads CASSILAGRSVRAAFF. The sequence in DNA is TGTGCCAGTAGTATCCTCGCGGGACGGTCAGTAAGAGCAGCTTTCTTT.